The clone carrying this T cell receptor (beta chain) was seen ten or more times. What it binds is unknown. The data originate from a study of T-cell reconstitution after alpha-beta-depleted transplantation in children. Study outcomes and limitations: Reported findings indicate that, about two months after transplant, alpha-beta T cells came from several hundred expanded clones, which were derived from non-depleted graft cells. Some patients' high day-60 TCRbeta diversity was attributed to recipient cells surviving conditioning.

The TCRbeta library was prepared with unique molecular identifiers. In TCRdb, the PCR reads were re-called with MiXCR into one record per CDR3 protein. Counted here are 150,000 to 250,000 distinct CDR3 sequences, 5% to 6.5% occurring once; the ten biggest clones make up under 5%. The TCR originated in a girl in the first two years of life with combined immunodeficiency, due to receive a stem cell transplant. Sequenced material: PBMCs, taken before TCRalphabeta/CD19-depleted stem cell transplant.

CDR3 loop: CASSLRDNNQPQHF. CDR3 DNA sequence: TGTGCCAGCAGTTTAAGGGACAACAATCAGCCCCAGCATTTT. This chain uses TRBV12-3 or TRBV12-4 with TRBJ1-5; tentatively, D is TRBD1 (6 bases). CDR3 size: 14 residues. V gave up 2 bases and J gave up 3 bases, with 8 bases separating them.